This record covers a single T cell receptor beta chain. Its specificity is not known. This entry comes from a study of neoadjuvant nivolumab and ipilimumab in lung cancer. At the level of the study: Nivolumab 3 mg/kg was given days 1, 15 and 29, plus ipilimumab 1 mg/kg day 1 in combination. General study findings and limits: TCR receptors were sequenced in few samples.

The table came from immunoSEQ multiplex PCR; TCRdb's copy has only in-frame clones and leaves some out. This table holds about 30,000 clones, about 92% found once. Germline V CDR1 and CDR2: SGHDT, YYEEEE. V lost 2 bases and J lost 2, with 10 bases in between. The CDR3 has 14 residues. The J gene is TRBJ1-2, the V gene TRBV5-6; D ambiguous. Sequencing was performed on peripheral blood, taken after neoadjuvant nivolumab, alone or with ipilimumab, at or shortly before surgery. This receptor was taken from an adult with non-small cell lung cancer. CDR3 region: CASSFGGENYGYTF. The CDR3, as DNA: TGTGCCAGCAGCTTTGGCGGGGAAAACTATGGCTACACCTTC.